This T cell receptor beta chain was retrieved from a study of blood T cell repertoires in COVID-19. Study overall: Collection of acute and convalescent COVID-19 samples took place in the United States, Italy and Spain. Nucleic acid was either cDNA or gDNA, and it came from T cells, B-cell-depleted T cells, or PBMCs.

TCRdb keeps only in-frame clones here, not all; method: immunoSEQ multiplex PCR. The sample holds a few hundred thousand clones; 70% to 90% are singletons and the top ten take roughly 6.1%. The CDR3 has 15 amino acids. The V and J ends lost 4 bases and 2 bases respectively, with 14 bases between them. The germline CDR1 and CDR2 sequences are LGHDT and YNNKEL (reference sequence). The TCR originated in a woman aged 45-65 years with COVID-19, enrolled during active disease. The chain couples TRBV3-1 (or the pseudogene TRBV3-2) to TRBJ1-1; D gene ambiguous. The sample comprised peripheral blood. CDR3: CASSLEWALNTEAFF. The CDR3 DNA sequence: TGTGCCAGCAGCCTCGAGTGGGCCTTAAACACTGAAGCTTTCTTT.